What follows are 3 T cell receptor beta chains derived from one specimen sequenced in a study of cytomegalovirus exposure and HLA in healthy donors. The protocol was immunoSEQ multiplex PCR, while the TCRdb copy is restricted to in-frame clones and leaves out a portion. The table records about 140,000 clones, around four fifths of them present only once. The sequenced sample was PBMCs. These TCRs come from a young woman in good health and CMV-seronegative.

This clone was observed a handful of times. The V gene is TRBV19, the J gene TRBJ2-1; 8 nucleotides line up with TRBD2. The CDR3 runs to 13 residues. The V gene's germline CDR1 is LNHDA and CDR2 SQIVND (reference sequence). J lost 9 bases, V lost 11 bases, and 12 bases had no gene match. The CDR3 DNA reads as TGTGCCGGGGCCGGGACTAGAATAGTTGAGCAGTTCTTC. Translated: CAGAGTRIVEQFF.

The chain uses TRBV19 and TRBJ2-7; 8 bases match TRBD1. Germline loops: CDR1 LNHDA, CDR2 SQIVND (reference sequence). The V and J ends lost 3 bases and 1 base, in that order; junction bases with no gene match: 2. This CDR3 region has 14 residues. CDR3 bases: TGTGCCAGTAGTATCTGGACAGGGTCCTACGAGCAGTACTTC. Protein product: CASSIWTGSYEQYF.

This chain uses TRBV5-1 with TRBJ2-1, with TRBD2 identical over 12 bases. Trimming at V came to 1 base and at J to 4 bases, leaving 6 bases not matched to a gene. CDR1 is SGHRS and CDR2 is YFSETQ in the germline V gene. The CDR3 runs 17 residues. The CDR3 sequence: CASSLSLAGGTYNEQFF. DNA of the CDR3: TGCGCCAGCAGCTTGTCACTAGCGGGGGGAACTTACAATGAGCAGTTCTTC.